One and the same sample provided the 21 T cell receptor beta chains below, sequenced in a study of OX40 agonist ivuxolimab in advanced cancers. TCRdb keeps only in-frame clones here, not all; method: immunoSEQ multiplex PCR. The sample shows some 86,000 clones, approximately 86% of them seen only once. The specimen was CD4+ or CD8+ T cells sorted from blood, collected in a trial of the OX40 agonist ivuxolimab. These TCRs come from an adult with an advanced solid tumor such as melanoma, head and neck, liver or kidney cancer.

The rearrangement joins TRBV11-3 to TRBJ2-7, with 8 bases matching TRBD1. J gave up 6 bases and V 1 base, and 8 bases lay outside the gene matches. The CDR3 is 15 residues long. Germline V gene sequence: CDR1 SGHNT, CDR2 YENEEA. Here the CDR3 reads CASSLVGTGYAEQYF. The CDR3, as DNA: TGTGCCAGCAGCTTAGTGGGGACAGGCTACGCCGAGCAGTACTTC.

This sequence joins TRBV10-3 and TRBJ1-3; the D is unclear. Trimming left V 0 bases short and J 0 bases short, with 12 bases between. The CDR3 totals 17 residues. Germline CDR1 and CDR2: ENHRY and SYGVKD. The CDR3 here is CAISESVVRHSGNTIYF. The CDR3 DNA follows: TGTGCCATCAGTGAGTCGGTTGTACGCCACTCTGGAAACACCATATATTTT.

The chain carries TRBV27 and TRBJ1-6; D unresolved. Between the trimmed V and J ends, which lost 4 bases and 6 bases, there was a span of 4 bases. The CDR3 has 12 amino acids. Germline V CDR1 and CDR2: MNHEY, SMNVEV (reference sequence). The CDR3 reads CASSSSNSPLHF. The CDR3 nucleotides are TGTGCCAGCAGTTCCAGTAATTCACCCCTCCACTTT.

This rearrangement joins TRBV5-1 to TRBJ2-3; 11 nucleotides align to TRBD1. The germline CDR1 and CDR2 sequences are SGHRS and YFSETQ. J gave up 5 bases and V 4 bases, and 3 bases lay outside the gene matches. The CDR3 totals 14 residues. CDR3 bases: TGCGCCAGCAGCCGGACAGGGGGCCAAGATACGCAGTATTTT. Its protein product is CASSRTGGQDTQYF.

This clone was found once. The rearrangement links TRBV9 to TRBJ2-7, with D possibly being TRBD1 or TRBD2 (6 bases each). The V gene lost 1 base and the J gene lost 6 bases, with 20 bases spanning the gap. This CDR3 has 16 amino acids. Germline V gene data show CDR1 as SGDLS and CDR2 as YYNGEE. The CDR3 loop is CASSVPHEEGVGEQYF. Written as DNA, the CDR3 is TGTGCCAGCAGCGTACCCCATGAGGAGGGGGTTGGCGAGCAGTACTTC.

This clone was detected only once. The V call is TRBV7-8, the J call TRBJ2-2; perhaps TRBD2 as D (5 bases). Per the germline V gene, CDR1 is SGHVS and CDR2 is FQNEAQ. Trimming took off 0 bases at V and 3 bases at J, with 14 bases between the two ends. The CDR3 has 17 amino acids. CDR3 bases: TGTGCCAGCAGCTTAGCATTAGACTATACCTACACCGGGGAGCTGTTTTTT. It specifies CASSLALDYTYTGELFF.

V is TRBV2 and J is TRBJ2-7, with 7 bases that match TRBD2. With V trimmed by 6 bases and J by 3 bases, 8 bases remained unmatched. CDR1 is SNHLY and CDR2 is FYNNEI in the germline V gene. This CDR3 spans 14 amino acids. The CDR3 DNA sequence: TGTGCCAGCAGGGAGTCTAGCGGATACTACGAGCAGTACTTC. It specifies CASRESSGYYEQYF.

The CDR3 bases are TGTGCCACGACGACAGGGGTGAACACTGAAGCTTTCTTT. Protein: CATTTGVNTEAFF. This chain uses TRBV28 with TRBJ1-1, with 8 bases identical to TRBD1. This CDR3 has 13 residues. CDR1 is MDHEN, CDR2 SYDVKM, per germline. With 10 bases clipped from V and 0 bases from J, the junction kept 4 bases outside the gene matches.

V gene TRBV4-1 combines with J gene TRBJ2-2, with D unclear. The germline V and J ends were trimmed by 3 bases and 0 bases, with 14 bases remaining between them. Germline lookup yields CDR1 MGHRA and CDR2 YSYEKL. The CDR3 loop spans 17 amino acids. The chain's CDR3 is CASSQDGRSTNTGELFF. The DNA for the CDR3 is TGCGCCAGCAGCCAGGATGGACGGTCTACGAACACCGGGGAGCTGTTTTTT.

This sequence joins TRBV18 and TRBJ2-1; 8 nucleotides line up with TRBD2. The CDR3 contains 15 residues. V gave up 1 base and J gave up 8 bases; unmatched junction bases: 7. Germline loops: CDR1 KGHSH, CDR2 LQKENI. CDR3 sequence (DNA): TGTGCCAGCTCACCACAAAGCGGGAGTAGGGATGAGCAGTTCTTC. It translates to CASSPQSGSRDEQFF.

The genes are TRBV28 and TRBJ2-2; TRBD2 matches 14 bases. Germline V gives CDR1 MDHEN, CDR2 SYDVKM. V dropped 1 base and J dropped 7; count of bases not matched to a gene: 5. The CDR3 covers 17 residues. The CDR3 sequence: CASSLLTSGRGNGELFF. Here the CDR3 DNA reads TGTGCCAGCAGTTTATTGACTAGCGGGAGGGGGAACGGGGAGCTGTTTTTT.

The rearrangement links TRBV2 to TRBJ1-1, with D unclear. Trimming cost V 8 bases and J 4 bases, with 14 bases left between them. Looked up from germline, CDR1 is SNHLY and CDR2 is FYNNEI. The CDR3 is 13 amino acids. The CDR3 nucleotides are TGTGCCAGCCGAATAGGGTTGACCACTGAAGCTTTCTTT. The encoded protein is CASRIGLTTEAFF. Supplemented by reference TRBV2 and TRBJ1-1, the full variable domain reads EPEVTQTPSHQVTQMGQEVILRCVPISNHLYFYWYRQILGQKVEFLVSFYNNEISEKSEIFDDQFSVERPDGSNFTLKIRSTKLEDSAMYFCASRIGLTTEAFFGQGTRLTVV.

In its sample, this clone was seen once. V gene TRBV28 combines with J gene TRBJ2-5; 7 bases are a match to TRBD2. The germline CDR1 and CDR2 sequences are MDHEN and SYDVKM. V trimming: 6 bases; J trimming: 4 bases; junction bases outside the gene matches: 2. The CDR3 has 12 amino acids. DNA for the CDR3: TGTGCCAGCAGGGGGGGGTCAGAGACCCAGTACTTC. Residues: CASRGGSETQYF.

The chain joins TRBV4-2 to TRBJ1-1, with D tentatively TRBD1 (6 bases). The germline gives CDR1 LGHNA, CDR2 YNFKEQ. The CDR3 runs 15 residues. Deletions cut 1 base from V and 5 bases from J, with 14 bases between. CDR3 protein: CASSQAGQGMTEAFF. The CDR3, as DNA: TGTGCCAGCAGCCAAGCAGGGCAGGGGATGACTGAAGCTTTCTTT.

The chain combines TRBV5-1 with TRBJ2-7; D remains ambiguous. Per the germline V gene, CDR1 is SGHRS and CDR2 is YFSETQ. The CDR3 spans 14 residues. Between the trimmed V and J ends, which lost 0 bases and 7 bases, there was a span of 14 bases. For the CDR3, the DNA is TGCGCCAGCAGCTTGGCAGCCACCGATGGGGAGCAGTACTTC. This codes for CASSLAATDGEQYF.

V is TRBV28 and J is TRBJ2-3; perhaps TRBD2 as D (5 bases). Between the trimmed V and J ends, which lost 4 bases and 5 bases, there was a span of 13 bases. This CDR3 has 14 residues. The germline CDR1 and CDR2 sequences are MDHEN and SYDVKM. CDR3 DNA sequence: TGTGCCAGCAGTTCTGAGGGAGATGGAGATACGCAGTATTTT. Protein: CASSSEGDGDTQYF.

The J gene is TRBJ2-3, the V gene TRBV5-4, with 8 bases matching TRBD2. The CDR3 is 16 residues long. Germline lookup yields CDR1 SGHNT and CDR2 YYREEE (reference sequence). Trimming cost V 6 bases and J 1 base; bases outside gene matches: 10. As DNA, the CDR3 is TGTGCCAGCACCTCCGCTAGCGGGCCCGGCACAGATACGCAGTATTTT. It codes for CASTSASGPGTDTQYF.

The chain combines TRBV5-4 with TRBJ2-3; 9 bases are a match to TRBD2. The CDR3 contains 14 residues. Per the germline V gene, CDR1 is SGHNT and CDR2 is YYREEE (reference sequence). Trimming at V came to 4 bases and at J to 5 bases, leaving 5 bases not matched to a gene. In DNA, the CDR3 is TGTGCCAGCAGCAGTAGCGGGAGAGGAGATACGCAGTATTTT. It specifies CASSSSGRGDTQYF. The entire variable domain, with the rest obtained from reference TRBV5-4 and TRBJ2-3, is as follows: ETGVTQSPTHLIKTRGQQVTLRCSSQSGHNTVSWYQQALGQGPQFIFQYYREEENGRGNFPPRFSGLQFPNYSSELNVNALELDDSALYLCASSSSGRGDTQYFGPGTRLTVL.

A few counts support this clone. The chain couples TRBV9 to TRBJ1-1; 7 bases are shared with TRBD1. The CDR3 loop spans 15 amino acids. Germline V CDR1 and CDR2: SGDLS, YYNGEE. Losses at the gene ends were 0 bases for V and 2 bases for J; bases not matched to a gene: 4. The CDR3 protein is CASSVGNRGNTEAFF. The CDR3, as DNA: TGTGCCAGCAGCGTAGGAAACAGGGGTAACACTGAAGCTTTCTTT.

This chain joins TRBV27 and TRBJ2-3; 8 nucleotides line up with TRBD1. The CDR3 runs to 15 residues. Trimming removed 5 bases from V and 4 bases from J; junction bases left unmatched: 8. The germline V gene encodes CDR1 MNHEY and CDR2 SMNVEV (reference sequence). The CDR3 here is CASSPQDRAADTQYF. The CDR3 DNA reads as TGTGCCAGCAGTCCCCAGGACAGGGCAGCAGATACGCAGTATTTT.

The table lists this clone with many counts. J is TRBJ2-7 and V is TRBV6-6; TRBD1 matches at 8 bases. This CDR3 has 14 amino acids. The V gene's germline CDR1 is MNHNY and CDR2 SVGAGI (reference sequence). J lost 4 bases, V lost 4 bases, and 6 bases had no gene match. The CDR3 here is CASSSTGGKYEQYF. The CDR3 DNA reads TGTGCCAGCAGTTCAACAGGGGGTAAATACGAGCAGTACTTC.